The sequence of this TCR beta chain was determined in a study of T cells in Graves' hyperthyroidism and ophthalmopathy. V was clipped by 4 bases and J by 0 bases, with 19 bases between them. Germline V gives CDR1 SEHNR, CDR2 FQNEAQ (reference sequence). The CDR3 length is 18 residues. Many counts were recorded for this clonotype. TCR beta CDR3 regions were amplified from RNA. RT-PCR in the first round (using the HTBI primer set) targeted the TCR CDR3. One entry per CDR3 protein, called by TCRdb with MiXCR from the multiplex PCR reads. Of around 600,000 distinct CDR3 sequences detected, 13% to 15% appear once; the ten largest clones hold roughly 7.7%.

The sequence derives from a woman aged 18-29 years with Graves' ophthalmopathy. The specimen was blood. This chain links TRBV7-9 with TRBJ2-1, with unresolved D. The CDR3 region has the DNA TGTGCCAGCAGCTCCCACCGCACCATAGGTAGCTCCTACAATGAGCAGTTCTTC. It yields the protein CASSSHRTIGSSYNEQFF.